Below are 20 T cell receptor beta chains sequenced from a single sample in a study of tumor-infiltrating lymphocytes in primary liver carcinoma. Total RNA (roughly 550 ng) served as template for TCR beta cDNA synthesis primed by a constant-region primer. Three nested multiplex PCR rounds, a slightly modified ARM-PCR, produced the libraries for TCR beta. Each of the first two PCR rounds ran approximately 9 cycles with TRBV1-TRBV30 forward and C-beta reverse primers. MiXCR, applied by TCRdb to the multiplex PCR reads, yields one record per CDR3 protein. The table lists around 120,000 distinct CDR3 sequences, approximately 71% of them singletons, with over 7.5% in the top ten. Unsorted bulk tissue of roughly 18-31 mg yielded co-extracted RNA and DNA. What was sequenced was tumor-adjacent normal liver tissue. The receptors were sampled from a woman aged 55-69 years with primary liver carcinoma and hepatitis B virus infection.

Worth noting for this clonotype: As the CDR3 is not closed by the conserved phenylalanine or tryptophan, this likely results from a read error. The rearrangement joins TRBV11-2 to TRBJ1-6; the match to TRBD1 covers 7 bases. Germline V gives CDR1 SGHAT, CDR2 FQNNGV. The CDR3 totals 15 residues. The CDR3 region has the DNA TGTACCAGCAGCTTAGACAGGGTTCGGAATTCACCCCTCCACGTT. Amino acid sequence: CTSSLDRVRNSPLHV.

Remarks on this clonotype: This is likely a read error, given that the CDR3 carries no conserved phenylalanine or tryptophan at its end. This chain uses TRBV11-2 with TRBJ1-1, with a possible D match to TRBD1 (5 bases). Germline-derived CDR1 and CDR2 are SGHAT and FQNNGV. This CDR3 region has 15 residues. The ends were cut back, 5 bases at V and 9 bases at J, with 22 bases in the middle. The CDR3 nucleotides read TGTGCCAGCAGCACTGAAACCGGGACGGTACTTAAAGCTTTCTTG. Translating it yields CASSTETGTVLKAFL.

Notes on this clonotype: No conserved phenylalanine or tryptophan ends this CDR3, so it is likely a read error. V usage is TRBV6-5 and J usage is TRBJ2-5; weak D call: TRBD2 (6 bases). The CDR3 covers 15 residues. Germline CDR1 and CDR2: MNHEY and SVGAGI. V shed 5 bases and J shed 5 bases, with 18 bases lying between them. DNA of the CDR3: TGTGCCAGCAGTAATAGGGCTGGGGGGACCGAGACCCAGTACCTC. Encoded protein: CASSNRAGGTETQYL.

A word on this clonotype: Here the CDR3 omits its conserved ending phenylalanine or tryptophan, so a read error is the likely source. The V call is TRBV13, the J call TRBJ1-2, with 8 bases identical to TRBD1. This CDR3 is built from 14 residues. The germline gives CDR1 PRHDT, CDR2 FYEKMQ (reference sequence). CDR3 sequence (DNA): TGCGCCAGCACCAGGGGACAGGCTAACTATGGCTACACCTTA. Translation gives CASTRGQANYGYTL.

To note about this clonotype: A single base separates this from a much larger clone, so it may be a read error. This chain connects TRBV7-9 to TRBJ1-2; the D gene is possibly TRBD1 (6 bases). Trimming took 5 bases from V and 4 from J, leaving 17 bases between them. Looked up from germline, CDR1 is SEHNR and CDR2 is FQNEAQ (reference sequence). This CDR3 has 15 residues. The CDR3 spells CASSHANRVSYGYTF. DNA of the CDR3: TGTGCCAGCAGCCACGCAAACAGGGTCTCCTATGGCTACACCTTC.

Notes on this clonotype: A single base separates this from a much larger clone, so it may be a read error. The gene calls are TRBV7-8 and TRBJ1-2, with 8 bases matching TRBD1. Trimming removed 10 bases from V and 5 bases from J; junction bases left unmatched: 21. Germline V CDR1 and CDR2: SGHVS, FQNEAQ. The CDR3 loop spans 17 amino acids. The CDR3 DNA is TGTGCCAACACCTTCCGAGACAGGGGAATTTCATCTTATGGCTACACCTTC. This codes for CANTFRDRGISSYGYTF.

For this clonotype: Germline is not matched at one junction end, which may reflect a read error. The CDR3 region is CASKRTGPNTEAFF. CDR3 coding DNA: TGCGCCAGCAAGCGTACAGGCCCGAACACTGAAGCTTTCTTT. The chain joins TRBV11-2 to TRBJ1-1, with D perhaps TRBD1 (5 bases). CDR3 length: 14 amino acids. CDR1 is SGHAT and CDR2 is FQNNGV in the germline V gene.

The V gene is TRBV11-2, the J gene TRBJ1-1; TRBD1 might be the D (5 bases). Germline CDR1 is SGHAT and CDR2 is FQNNGV. Trimming took 7 bases from V and 5 from J, leaving 23 bases between them. This CDR3 is 16 amino acids long. CDR3 bases: TGTGCCAGCAACTCCTTAATAGGGGATTGGAAGACTGAAGCTTTCTTT. Translation gives CASNSLIGDWKTEAFF.

This clonotype was seen many times. This chain connects TRBV5-8 to TRBJ2-4; 12 bases match TRBD2. CDR1 and CDR2 (germline): SGHTS, YDEGEE. Trimming removed 4 bases from V and 0 bases from J; junction bases left unmatched: 2. The CDR3 has 16 residues. This CDR3 is CASSTGLAGAKNIQYF. The CDR3 DNA follows: TGTGCCAGCAGCACGGGACTAGCGGGAGCCAAAAACATTCAGTACTTC.

The chain couples TRBV7-9 to TRBJ2-1; D gene ambiguous. This CDR3 has 18 residues. The V gene lost 3 bases and the J gene lost 0 bases, with 18 bases spanning the gap. CDR1 SEHNR and CDR2 FQNEAQ come from the germline V gene (reference sequence). For the CDR3, the DNA is TGTGCCAGCAGCTTGTTCGTGACGCAAGTCTTCTCCTACAATGAGCAGTTCTTC. Its translation: CASSLFVTQVFSYNEQFF. The full variable domain, its missing parts supplied by reference TRBV7-9 and TRBJ2-1, is DTGVSQNPRHKITKRGQNVTFRCDPISEHNRLYWYRQTLGQGPEFLTYFQNEAQLEKSRLLSDRFSAERPKGSFSTLEIQRTEQGDSAMYLCASSLFVTQVFSYNEQFFGPGTRLTVL.

This clonotype has at least ten counts. This rearrangement joins TRBV5-4 to TRBJ1-1, with TRBD1 matching over 12 bases. CDR1 is SGHNT and CDR2 is YYREEE in the germline V gene (reference sequence). This CDR3 comprises 17 residues. Unmatched junction bases numbered 11, after V lost 2 bases and J lost 6 bases. In DNA, the CDR3 is TGTGCCAGCAGCTTAGGGGGACAGGGGGCCCTTATCGCTGAAGCTTTCTTT. Amino acid sequence: CASSLGGQGALIAEAFF.

Details on this clonotype: An end of the junction differs from the germline gene, which may be a read error. The J gene is TRBJ1-2, the V gene TRBV28; tentatively, D is TRBD1 (5 bases). The germline V gene encodes CDR1 MDHEN and CDR2 SYDVKM. The CDR3 covers 16 residues. The DNA of the CDR3 is TGTGCCGGCAGCTTATCTTGGCCGGGGGGGACCTATGGTTACACCTTC. Its translation: CAGSLSWPGGTYGYTF.

The table lists this clonotype with a count of one. At one boundary the junction diverges from the germline segment, which might be a read error. J is TRBJ2-3 and V is TRBV6-5; 14 nucleotides match TRBD2. CDR3 length: 18 residues. Germline lookup yields CDR1 MNHEY and CDR2 SVGAGI. DNA of the CDR3: TGTGTCAGCAGCCGACCGCCGACTAGCGGGAGGGTCACAGATACGCAGTATTTT. As protein: CVSSRPPTSGRVTDTQYF.

The count of this clonotype is one. The CDR3 does not close with the conserved phenylalanine or tryptophan, likely indicating a read error. This chain connects TRBV29-1 to TRBJ2-1; 10 bases are shared with TRBD2. The trim removed 8 bases at V and 1 base at J, leaving 8 bases unmatched. Per germline, CDR1 SQVTM and CDR2 ANQGSEA. This CDR3 is 15 amino acids long. The DNA of the CDR3 is TGCAGCTCTCGACTAGCGGGTTCTTCCTACAATGAGCAGTTCTTA. Translation gives CSSRLAGSSYNEQFL.

This clonotype appeared many times. The CDR3: CASSRQGGETQYF. CDR3 coding DNA: TGCGCCAGCAGTCGCCAAGGAGGGGAGACCCAGTACTTC. The chain couples TRBV5-1 to TRBJ2-5; the D gene is possibly TRBD2 (6 bases). The CDR3 totals 13 residues. CDR1 and CDR2 from the germline V gene are SGHRS and YFSETQ. Trimming pared 5 bases from V and 5 bases from J, leaving 13 bases between.

Worth noting for this clonotype: A read error may be the cause here, since a much bigger clone is one base away. The V gene is TRBV12-3 or TRBV12-4, the J gene TRBJ2-5; D remains ambiguous. CDR3 length: 12 amino acids. CDR3 sequence reads: CASSRLMKTRYF. CDR3 coding DNA: TGTGCCAGCAGTAGGCTCATGAAGACCCGGTACTTC.

This clonotype ranks as medium-sized. This chain links TRBV11-2 with TRBJ2-5; D gene ambiguous. In germline, CDR1 is SGHAT, CDR2 FQNNGV. With 5 bases removed from V and 2 bases from J, the gap between germline ends came to 12 bases. The CDR3 is 14 amino acids. The DNA of the CDR3 is TGTGCCAGCAGCCTCACGTGGGGACAAGAGACCCAGTACTTC. Translated: CASSLTWGQETQYF.

By frequency in the sample, this clonotype is medium-sized. This chain links TRBV11-2 with TRBJ2-2; 7 bases fit TRBD2. The J segment lost 3 bases and the V segment lost 4 bases, leaving 8 bases of the junction unmatched. This CDR3 comprises 16 residues. The germline gives CDR1 SGHAT, CDR2 FQNNGV. DNA of the CDR3: TGTGCCAGCAGCTCCGGACTAGTTCAGGACACCGGGGAGCTGTTTTTT. Translated, it gives CASSSGLVQDTGELFF.

A note on this clonotype: A read error is possible here, since a much larger clone lies one base away. The rearrangement joins TRBV28 to TRBJ2-1, with D maybe TRBD2 (5 bases). Germline V gives CDR1 MDHEN, CDR2 SYDVKM. Trimming stripped 7 bases from V and 9 bases from J, with 19 bases between. This CDR3 is built from 14 residues. The CDR3, as DNA: TGTGCCAGCAATCGCCTCCAGCGAGGGAGTGAGCAGTTCTTC. It is translated as CASNRLQRGSEQFF.

As regards this clonotype: The conserved closing phenylalanine or tryptophan is absent in this CDR3, likely reflecting a read error. This sequence joins TRBV29-1 and TRBJ2-7, with a weak D call TRBD2 (5 bases). The germline CDR1 and CDR2 sequences are SQVTM and ANQGSEA. The CDR3 length is 15 residues. V lost 1 base to trimming and J lost 0 bases, with 13 bases between them. The DNA of the CDR3 is TGCAGCGTTGAAGTGAGGGCGGACGGCTCCTACGAGCAGTACTCC. Protein product: CSVEVRADGSYEQYS.